This TCR beta chain is drawn from a study of control samples from healthy donors and cancer patients. The germline V gene has CDR1 SSHAT and CDR2 FNYEAQ (reference sequence). This CDR3 has 16 residues. Profiled with immunoSEQ multiplex PCR; TCRdb holds only in-frame clones, not every one. Here the sample spans 150,000 to 200,000 clones, roughly 90% being singletons. Remarks on this clone: One end of the junction is discordant with germline, which a read error may explain.

The chain carries TRBV7-7 and TRBJ2-5; TRBD2 might be the D (5 bases). The clonotype was recovered from a woman aged 45-60 years in good health. Sequencing was carried out using blood. The DNA for the CDR3 is TGTGCTAGCAGCGTTACCCCCACGGGATGGATGGAGACCCAGTACTTC. Translation: CASSVTPTGWMETQYF.